The clone carrying this T cell receptor beta chain has a single count. The antigen is undetermined. With V trimmed by 3 bases and J by 3 bases, 6 bases remained unmatched. Germline V lookup: CDR1 LNHDA, CDR2 SQIVND (reference sequence). CDR3 length equals 15 residues. The healthy adult donors were HIV-negative and reported no recent acute infections or vaccinations. Into CD45RA+ naive and CD45RA-negative memory subsets, the CD4+ cells were split. On sorted subsets, replicate PCRs used approximately 200 ng DNA, or about 30,000 T cell genomes. Some clones are missing from TCRdb's copy, which holds only in-frame ones; the method was immunoSEQ multiplex PCR. The sample holds about 600,000 clones, around 97% seen once. These data originate in a study of shared clonotypes between healthy human individuals. Findings and limits, study-wide: Non-shared clonotypes showed lower generation probabilities than clonotypes common to all four donors.

Sequenced input: naive CD4+ T cells sorted from blood. Stated subset: CD45RA+ positively selected. The clonotype originates from a woman aged 30 to 39 in good health. This chain joins TRBV19 and TRBJ2-3, with 7 positions matching TRBD2. The CDR3 DNA follows: TGTGCCAGTAGTATGGGGGAGGGCCTGACAGATACGCAGTATTTT. Its translation: CASSMGEGLTDTQYF.